This T cell receptor (beta chain) was profiled in a study of T cell changes during pregnancy in multiple sclerosis. J was trimmed by 6 bases and V by 7 bases; bases with no gene match: 10. The CDR3 is made up of 15 amino acids. The germline V gene has CDR1 MDHEN and CDR2 SYDVKM. Measured with immunoSEQ multiplex PCR; TCRdb has only the in-frame clones, and not every one. The data show some 67,000 clones, with roughly nine tenths seen just once and more than 1.1% held by the top ten. This receptor was taken from a female donor with multiple sclerosis, enrolled in a pregnancy study. The chain uses TRBV28 and TRBJ2-1, with TRBD1 matching over 9 bases. Sequenced material: peripheral blood, taken after pregnancy. The CDR3 loop is CASTKPGQGSNEQFF. CDR3 DNA sequence: TGTGCCAGCACCAAACCGGGACAGGGCTCCAATGAGCAGTTCTTC.